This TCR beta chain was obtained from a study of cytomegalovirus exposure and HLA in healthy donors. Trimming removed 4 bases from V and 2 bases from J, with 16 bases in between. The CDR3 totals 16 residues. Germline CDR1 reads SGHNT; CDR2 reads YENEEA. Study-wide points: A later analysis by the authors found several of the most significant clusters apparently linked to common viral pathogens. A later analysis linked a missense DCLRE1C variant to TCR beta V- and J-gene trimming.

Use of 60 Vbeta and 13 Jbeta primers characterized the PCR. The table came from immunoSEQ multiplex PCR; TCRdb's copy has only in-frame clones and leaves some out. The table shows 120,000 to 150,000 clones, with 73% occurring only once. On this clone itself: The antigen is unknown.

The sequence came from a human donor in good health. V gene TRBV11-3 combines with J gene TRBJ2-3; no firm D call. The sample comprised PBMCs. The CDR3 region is CASSSRSSFSTDTQYF. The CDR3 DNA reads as TGTGCCAGCAGCTCCCGGTCGTCATTCTCCACAGATACGCAGTATTTT.